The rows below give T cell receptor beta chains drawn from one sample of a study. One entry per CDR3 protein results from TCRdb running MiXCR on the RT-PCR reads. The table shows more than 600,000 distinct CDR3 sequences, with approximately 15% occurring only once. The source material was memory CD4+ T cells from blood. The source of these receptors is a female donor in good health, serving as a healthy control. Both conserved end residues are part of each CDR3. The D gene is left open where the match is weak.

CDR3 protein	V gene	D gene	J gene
CSAKGQSYEQYF	TRBV20-1	NA	TRBJ2-7
CSARPKGTGLYTEAFF	TRBV20-1	TRBD1	TRBJ1-1
CASSIVPSGMRTGELFF	TRBV19	TRBD2	TRBJ2-2
CAISLLAGGSTDTQYF	TRBV10-3	TRBD2	TRBJ2-3
CASSWTSGGSYEQYF	TRBV7-8	TRBD2	TRBJ2-7
CASSHKTGLGTYNEQFF	TRBV13	NA	TRBJ2-1
CASSFDGAVFGYTF	TRBV7-9	NA	TRBJ1-2
CASSYSNLGGGEQFF	TRBV6-6	NA	TRBJ2-1
CSARTVGNEQFF	TRBV20-1	NA	TRBJ2-1
CASSLGTGTGGLETQYF	TRBV5-1	TRBD1	TRBJ2-5
CASSPGQGLNTGELFF	TRBV5-4	TRBD1	TRBJ2-2
CSARARTGEDTQYF	TRBV20-1	TRBD1	TRBJ2-3
CAINGCFDYGYTF	TRBV28	NA	TRBJ1-2
CASSSQQGSTDTQYF	TRBV5-1	NA	TRBJ2-3
CASSEVAGGGETQYF	TRBV10-2	TRBD2	TRBJ2-5
CSVVTPSVNNEQFF	TRBV29-1	NA	TRBJ2-1
CASSPSVLGSYEQYF	TRBV7-7	NA	TRBJ2-7
CSARDRGQGTYNEQFF	TRBV20-1	TRBD1	TRBJ2-1
CSASVGPSDTQYF	TRBV20-1	NA	TRBJ2-3
CATSASRQGTHEQYF	TRBV24-1	TRBD1	TRBJ2-7
CSASRRVGYTEAFF	TRBV20-1	NA	TRBJ1-1
CASSYHVTVEAFF	TRBV6-2/TRBV6-3	NA	TRBJ1-1
CASSNQGVEGYTF	TRBV7-2	TRBD1	TRBJ1-2
CASSYPSDSYSNQPQHF	TRBV6-5	NA	TRBJ1-5
CASSEQGGIGEKLFF	TRBV6-1	NA	TRBJ1-4
CASSRDPIRQETQYF	TRBV6-5	NA	TRBJ2-5
CASSVVIGAGGITGELFF	TRBV9	TRBD1	TRBJ2-2
CASSASPGNRYSGANVLTF	TRBV9	NA	TRBJ2-6
CASSYRDRGGYEQYF	TRBV6-5	TRBD1	TRBJ2-7
CASGLMGQGFTEAFF	TRBV12-5	TRBD1	TRBJ1-1
CASSSQGGWGDTQYF	TRBV27	NA	TRBJ2-3
CATKTNPRSYEQYF	TRBV6-5	NA	TRBJ2-7
CSADGRTEAFF	TRBV20-1	NA	TRBJ1-1
CASSQVRNDGPYGYTF	TRBV3-1	NA	TRBJ1-2
CASTPKGGGRRHF	TRBV6-5	NA	TRBJ1-5
CASSLENFPGQAYEQYF	TRBV5-1	TRBD1	TRBJ2-7
CASSLAPPHSTNEKLFF	TRBV7-8	NA	TRBJ1-4
CASSLGKTSGGEETQYF	TRBV12-3/TRBV12-4	TRBD2	TRBJ2-5
CATSGYGTRGSYNEQFF	TRBV24-1	TRBD2	TRBJ2-1
CASSVGREGIEQFF	TRBV9	TRBD2	TRBJ2-1
CAWNDYTDTQYF	TRBV30	NA	TRBJ2-3
CASSLDRAAIYTF	TRBV27	TRBD1	TRBJ1-2
CASSQVASGSHGELFF	TRBV3-1	TRBD2	TRBJ2-2
CSASGAGGNPEKLFF	TRBV20-1	TRBD1	TRBJ1-4
CASSWDRIGNTIYF	TRBV12-3/TRBV12-4	TRBD1	TRBJ1-3
CASSYSIRETYSYEQYF	TRBV6-2/TRBV6-3	NA	TRBJ2-7